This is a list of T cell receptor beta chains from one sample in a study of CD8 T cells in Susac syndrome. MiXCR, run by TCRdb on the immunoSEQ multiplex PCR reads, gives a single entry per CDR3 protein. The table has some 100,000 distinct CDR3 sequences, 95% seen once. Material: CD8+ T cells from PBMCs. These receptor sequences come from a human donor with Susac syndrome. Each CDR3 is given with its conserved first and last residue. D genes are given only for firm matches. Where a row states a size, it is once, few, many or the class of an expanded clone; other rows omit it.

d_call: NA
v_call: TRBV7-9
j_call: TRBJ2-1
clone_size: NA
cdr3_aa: CASSLPVRQRVHEQFF
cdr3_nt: TGTGCCAGCAGCTTACCGGTCAGACAGCGGGTCCATGAGCAGTTCTTC

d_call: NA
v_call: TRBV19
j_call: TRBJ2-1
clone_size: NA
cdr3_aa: CASRVPGRANNEQFF
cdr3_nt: TGTGCCAGTAGGGTCCCTGGCAGGGCCAACAATGAGCAGTTCTTC

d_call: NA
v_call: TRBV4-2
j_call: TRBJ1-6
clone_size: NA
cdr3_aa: CASSQDLGLTYNSPLHF
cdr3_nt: TGTGCCAGCAGCCAAGATTTGGGGTTAACCTATAATTCACCCCTCCACTTT

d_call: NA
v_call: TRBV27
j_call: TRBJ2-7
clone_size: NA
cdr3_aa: CASSLLRQEAYEQYF
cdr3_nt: TGTGCCAGCAGTTTATTGCGACAGGAGGCGTACGAGCAGTACTTC

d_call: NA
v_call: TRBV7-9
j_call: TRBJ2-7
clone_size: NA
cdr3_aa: CASSPVEQYF
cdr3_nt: TGTGCCAGCAGCCCGGTCGAGCAGTACTTC

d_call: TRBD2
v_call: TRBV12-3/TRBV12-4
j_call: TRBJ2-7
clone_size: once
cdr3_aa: CASSTTLAGGPYEQYF
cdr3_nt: TGTGCCAGCAGTACAACCCTAGCGGGAGGGCCGTACGAGCAGTACTTC

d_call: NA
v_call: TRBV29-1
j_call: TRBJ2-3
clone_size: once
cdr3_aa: CSVESQMTSTDTQYF
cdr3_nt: TGCAGCGTTGAATCGCAGATGACTAGCACAGATACGCAGTATTTT

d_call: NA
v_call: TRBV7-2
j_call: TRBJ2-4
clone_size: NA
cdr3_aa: CASSLSQTLAKNIQYF
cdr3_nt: TGTGCCAGCAGCCTCTCTCAGACTTTAGCCAAAAACATTCAGTACTTC

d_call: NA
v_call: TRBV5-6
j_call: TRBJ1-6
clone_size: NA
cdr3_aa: CASSLAESPLHF
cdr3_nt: TGTGCCAGCAGCTTGGCCGAATCACCCCTCCACTTT

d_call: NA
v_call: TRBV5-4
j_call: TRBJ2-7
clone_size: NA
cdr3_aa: CASSSTGAYEQYF
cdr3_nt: TGTGCCAGCAGCTCCACGGGGGCCTACGAGCAGTACTTC

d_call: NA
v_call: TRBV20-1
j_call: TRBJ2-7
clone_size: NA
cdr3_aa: CSARWNYEQYF
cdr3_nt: TGCAGTGCTAGATGGAACTACGAGCAGTACTTC

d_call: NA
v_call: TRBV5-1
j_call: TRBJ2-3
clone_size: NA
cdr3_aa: CASNFGDTQYF
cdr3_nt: TGCGCCAGCAATTTTGGGGATACGCAGTATTTT

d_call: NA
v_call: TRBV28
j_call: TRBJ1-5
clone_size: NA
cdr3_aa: CASTATVRDQPQHF
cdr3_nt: TGTGCCAGCACGGCCACGGTGAGGGACCAGCCCCAGCATTTT

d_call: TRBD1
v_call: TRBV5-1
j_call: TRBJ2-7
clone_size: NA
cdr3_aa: CASSREGTVTYEQYF
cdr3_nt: TGCGCCAGCAGCAGGGAAGGGACAGTCACCTACGAGCAGTACTTC

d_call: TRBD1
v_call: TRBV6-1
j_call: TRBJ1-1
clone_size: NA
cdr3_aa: CASSGGDSEAFF
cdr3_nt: TGTGCCAGCAGTGGAGGGGACAGTGAAGCTTTCTTT

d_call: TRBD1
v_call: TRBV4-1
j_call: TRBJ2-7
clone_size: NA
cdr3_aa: CASSPITGGSYEQYF
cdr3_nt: TGCGCCAGCAGTCCCATTACAGGGGGGTCCTACGAGCAGTACTTC

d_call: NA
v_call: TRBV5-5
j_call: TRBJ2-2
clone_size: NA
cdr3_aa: CASSLVDSLAAGELFF
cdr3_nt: TGTGCCAGCAGCTTGGTTGACAGCCTGGCAGCCGGGGAGCTGTTTTTT

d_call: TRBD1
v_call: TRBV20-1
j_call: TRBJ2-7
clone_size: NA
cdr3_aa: CSARWTGLTTHEQYF
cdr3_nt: TGCAGTGCTAGATGGACAGGCCTTACGACGCACGAGCAGTACTTC

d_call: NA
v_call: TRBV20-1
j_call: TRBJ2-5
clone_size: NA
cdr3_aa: CSARGIQGTQYF
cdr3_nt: TGCAGTGCTAGAGGCATCCAAGGGACCCAGTACTTC

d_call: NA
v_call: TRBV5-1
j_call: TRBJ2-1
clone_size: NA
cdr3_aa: CASSLGGTSYNEQFF
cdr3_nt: TGCGCCAGCAGCTTGGGCGGGACCTCATACAATGAGCAGTTCTTC

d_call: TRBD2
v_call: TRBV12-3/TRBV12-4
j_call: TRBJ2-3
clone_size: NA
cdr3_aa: CASSFSSGATDTQYF
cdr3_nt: TGTGCCAGCAGTTTTTCTAGCGGGGCCACAGATACGCAGTATTTT

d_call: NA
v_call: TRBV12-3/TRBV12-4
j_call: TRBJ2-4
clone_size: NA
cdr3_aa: CASSRGPRGIQYF
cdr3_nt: TGTGCCAGCTCCCGAGGCCCCAGGGGCATTCAGTACTTC

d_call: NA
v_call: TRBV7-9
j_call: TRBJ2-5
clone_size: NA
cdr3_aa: CASSPSGLSQGKTQYF
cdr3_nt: TGTGCCAGCAGCCCATCGGGCCTAAGCCAGGGGAAGACCCAGTACTTC

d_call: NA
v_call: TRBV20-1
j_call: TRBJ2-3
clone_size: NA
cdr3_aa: CSARSRGLTDTQYF
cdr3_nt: TGCAGTGCTAGAAGTCGGGGCCTCACAGATACGCAGTATTTT

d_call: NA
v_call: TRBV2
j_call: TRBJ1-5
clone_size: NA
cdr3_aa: CASSGQDNQPQHF
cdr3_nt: TGTGCCAGCAGTGGGCAGGACAATCAGCCCCAGCATTTT

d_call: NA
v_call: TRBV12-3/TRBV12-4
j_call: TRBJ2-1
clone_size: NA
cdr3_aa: CASSLYNEQFF
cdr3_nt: TGTGCCAGCAGTTTGTATAATGAGCAGTTCTTC

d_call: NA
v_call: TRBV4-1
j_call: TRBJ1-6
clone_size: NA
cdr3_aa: CASSQDPNRNYNSPLHF
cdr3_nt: TGCGCCAGCAGCCAAGATCCGAACAGGAACTATAATTCACCCCTCCACTTT

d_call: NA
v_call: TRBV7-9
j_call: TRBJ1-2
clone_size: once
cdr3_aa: CASSSRSGSGPSWYGYTF
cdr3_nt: TGTGCCAGCAGCTCTCGGTCAGGGTCCGGCCCCTCTTGGTATGGCTACACCTTC